This T cell receptor (beta chain) was identified in a study of graft-versus-host responses after intestinal transplantation. The wider study: Recipients were all induced with anti-thymocyte globulin, then given tacrolimus and steroids for approximately 3 years.

Sequenced by immunoSEQ multiplex PCR; TCRdb stores in-frame clones only, minus some. The sample shows approximately 22,000 clones, approximately 46% of them seen only once. General study results and limits: The authors found GvH clones in recipient marrow, some appearing first in ileum or blood.

Here the sequenced sample was alloreactive CD4+ T cells from a mixed lymphocyte reaction culture, taken before intestinal transplant. As for subset: CFSE-low proliferating T cells sorted from roughly six-day pre-transplant mixed lymphocyte reaction (GvH or HvG direction). The TCR originated in a human patient who received an intestinal transplant.

The CDR3 protein is CASSQDGGVYGYTF. The CDR3 DNA sequence: TGCGCCAGCAGCCAAGACGGAGGAGTCTATGGCTACACCTTC. The chain uses TRBV4-1 and TRBJ1-2; D is unresolved. V dropped 0 bases and J dropped 4 bases, with 9 bases sitting between them. CDR1 MGHRA and CDR2 YSYEKL come from the germline V gene. CDR3 length: 14 amino acids.